This T cell receptor beta chain was observed in a study of blood T cell repertoires in COVID-19. The overall study: Sites across the United States, Italy and Spain contributed samples from acute and convalescent COVID-19. PBMCs, B-cell-depleted T cells, or T cells provided the cDNA or gDNA that made up the material.

Under the authors' procedure: How many nucleated cells were present was estimated from reference gene primer amplification. Sequenced by immunoSEQ multiplex PCR; TCRdb stores in-frame clones only, minus some. V, J and clone size reflect that table, while D and trimming were determined from the DNA. The sample yields about 82,000 clones, around four fifths seen once. Sequencing used peripheral blood. This sequence originates from a man older than 75 with active or convalescent COVID-19.

The CDR3 region is CAISVGLSGNTIYF. The CDR3 region has the DNA TGTGCCATCAGTGTGGGCCTCTCTGGAAACACCATATATTTT. The chain couples TRBV10-3 to TRBJ1-3; D unclear. V was cut by 4 bases and J by 0 bases, with 7 bases left in between. Per the germline V gene, CDR1 is ENHRY and CDR2 is SYGVKD. The CDR3 runs to 14 residues.